This T cell receptor beta chain was sequenced in a study of control samples from healthy donors and cancer patients. Deletions cut 3 bases from V and 4 bases from J, with 11 bases between. This CDR3 spans 14 amino acids. Germline CDR1 reads KGHSH; CDR2 reads LQKENI. Some clones are missing from TCRdb's copy, which holds only in-frame ones; the method was immunoSEQ multiplex PCR. The sample lists some 41,000 clones, more than 75% occurring once. The receptor was derived from a woman aged 55-69 years with lung cancer. Sequencing was performed on PBMCs. The rearrangement links TRBV18 to TRBJ2-3; D possibly corresponds to TRBD1 (5 bases). The CDR3 nucleotides read TGTGCCAGCTCACCCCGGACATTATCAGATACGCAGTATTTT. It is translated as CASSPRTLSDTQYF.